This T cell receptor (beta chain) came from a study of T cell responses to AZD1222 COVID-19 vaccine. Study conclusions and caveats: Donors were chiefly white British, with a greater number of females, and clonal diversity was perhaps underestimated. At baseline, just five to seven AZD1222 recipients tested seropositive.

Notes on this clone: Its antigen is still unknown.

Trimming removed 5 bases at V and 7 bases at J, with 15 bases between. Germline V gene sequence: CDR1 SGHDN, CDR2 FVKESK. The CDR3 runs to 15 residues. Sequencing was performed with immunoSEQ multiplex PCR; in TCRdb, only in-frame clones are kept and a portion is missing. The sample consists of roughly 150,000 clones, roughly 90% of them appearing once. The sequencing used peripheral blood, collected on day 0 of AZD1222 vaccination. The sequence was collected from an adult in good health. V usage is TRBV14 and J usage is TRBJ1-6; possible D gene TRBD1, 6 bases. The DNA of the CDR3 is TGTGCCAGCAGCAAAGGGGGGGCTCGAAATTCACCCCTCCACTTT. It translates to CASSKGGARNSPLHF.